This T cell receptor beta chain was captured by sequencing in a study of CD8+ T cells in alopecia areata. Notes on this clone: Its antigen is not identified.

Treatment in this sample: oral pan-JAK inhibitor, 5-10 mg twice daily. Patients with alopecia areata provided lesional scalp punch biopsies as well as peripheral blood. Study results and caveats: Tofacitinib significantly lowered scalp clonality and expanded CD8+ clones among the top 100. Normal skin's resident alphabeta T cells are sequenced alongside lesional scalp T cells.

RNA extraction and reverse transcription yielded cDNA as sequencing template. Data came from immunoSEQ multiplex PCR; TCRdb stores just in-frame clones and leaves some out. The data show about 200,000 clones, 55% to 70% seen once. Between the trimmed V and J ends, which lost 6 bases and 4 bases, there was a span of 15 bases. The CDR3 has 15 amino acids. Per the germline V gene, CDR1 is MNHEY and CDR2 is SMNVEV (reference sequence). The chain is built from TRBV27 and TRBJ2-2; possibly TRBD1 or TRBD2 for D (5 bases each). The clonotype comes from a human donor with alopecia areata. The sequenced sample was CD4+ T cells sorted from blood, obtained at week 4, from a patient treated with tofacitinib. The CDR3: CASRPGTILTGELFF. The CDR3 DNA sequence: TGTGCCAGCAGGCCAGGGACCATTCTCACCGGGGAGCTGTTTTTT.